These T cell receptor beta chains were read from a single sample in a study of cytomegalovirus exposure and HLA in healthy donors. TCRdb keeps only in-frame clones here, not all; method: immunoSEQ multiplex PCR. The top ten clones hold approximately 2% of a sample with 150,000 to 200,000 clones, roughly 80% of them seen once. Source material: PBMCs. These receptors all stem from a man aged 25-40 years in good health and CMV-seropositive. The CDR3 runs from the conserved cysteine through the conserved F or W. Each record gives: J gene, V gene, D gene, CDR3 length, clone size, CDR3 protein. A D gene is named only where the DNA matches it firmly. Only some rows state a clone size, as once, few, many or a class for expanded clones.

j_call: TRBJ1-1; v_call: TRBV27; d_call: .; cdr3_length: 11; clone_size: .; cdr3_aa: CASSFGQEAFF
j_call: TRBJ2-5; v_call: TRBV18; d_call: TRBD1; cdr3_length: 14; clone_size: .; cdr3_aa: CASSIQGSQETQYF
j_call: TRBJ2-3; v_call: TRBV10-3; d_call: .; cdr3_length: 13; clone_size: .; cdr3_aa: CAISERYTDTQYF
j_call: TRBJ2-3; v_call: TRBV27; d_call: TRBD2; cdr3_length: 16; clone_size: .; cdr3_aa: CASSLLIAGSTDTQYF
j_call: TRBJ2-1; v_call: TRBV5-1; d_call: .; cdr3_length: 16; clone_size: .; cdr3_aa: CASSLAAAGGYNEQFF
j_call: TRBJ2-7; v_call: TRBV13; d_call: TRBD1; cdr3_length: 13; clone_size: .; cdr3_aa: CASSPGGSYEQYF
j_call: TRBJ2-1; v_call: TRBV7-8; d_call: TRBD2; cdr3_length: 15; clone_size: .; cdr3_aa: CASGLTSGAYNEQFF
j_call: TRBJ2-7; v_call: TRBV5-4; d_call: TRBD2; cdr3_length: 13; clone_size: .; cdr3_aa: CASSLATSGEQYF
j_call: TRBJ2-5; v_call: TRBV4-1; d_call: TRBD1; cdr3_length: 16; clone_size: .; cdr3_aa: CASSQASRTGGETQYF
j_call: TRBJ2-7; v_call: TRBV5-4; d_call: TRBD1; cdr3_length: 14; clone_size: once; cdr3_aa: CASSETGASYEQYF
j_call: TRBJ2-3; v_call: TRBV9; d_call: .; cdr3_length: 17; clone_size: .; cdr3_aa: CASSPQGPPSSSDTQYF
j_call: TRBJ1-5; v_call: TRBV5-8; d_call: TRBD1; cdr3_length: 16; clone_size: .; cdr3_aa: CASSSPRQGGNQPQHF
j_call: TRBJ1-5; v_call: TRBV5-1; d_call: .; cdr3_length: 14; clone_size: .; cdr3_aa: CASSLQGGNQPQHF
j_call: TRBJ1-6; v_call: TRBV19; d_call: .; cdr3_length: 14; clone_size: .; cdr3_aa: CASSPALDNSPLHF
j_call: TRBJ2-1; v_call: TRBV7-7; d_call: TRBD2; cdr3_length: 16; clone_size: .; cdr3_aa: CASSIGLAGAGNEQFF
j_call: TRBJ2-2; v_call: TRBV14; d_call: TRBD2; cdr3_length: 15; clone_size: .; cdr3_aa: CASSRRGENTGELFF
j_call: TRBJ1-2; v_call: TRBV4-3; d_call: .; cdr3_length: 13; clone_size: .; cdr3_aa: CASSQASGDGYTF
j_call: TRBJ2-5; v_call: TRBV10-2; d_call: TRBD1; cdr3_length: 16; clone_size: .; cdr3_aa: CASSDLFNRGGETQYF
j_call: TRBJ1-2; v_call: TRBV7-3; d_call: TRBD1; cdr3_length: 13; clone_size: .; cdr3_aa: CASSSPGGYGYTF
j_call: TRBJ2-7; v_call: TRBV7-6; d_call: TRBD2; cdr3_length: 15; clone_size: once; cdr3_aa: CASSGTSGGAEEQYF
j_call: TRBJ2-5; v_call: TRBV4-1; d_call: .; cdr3_length: 14; clone_size: .; cdr3_aa: CASSDRQNQETQYF
j_call: TRBJ1-5; v_call: TRBV4-1; d_call: TRBD1; cdr3_length: 19; clone_size: .; cdr3_aa: CASSQSGTGGFYSNQPQHF
j_call: TRBJ2-7; v_call: TRBV13; d_call: .; cdr3_length: 14; clone_size: .; cdr3_aa: CASSLGPRTYEQYF
j_call: TRBJ1-5; v_call: TRBV4-2; d_call: TRBD1; cdr3_length: 18; clone_size: .; cdr3_aa: CASSQDPSGGLSNQPQHF
j_call: TRBJ1-2; v_call: TRBV7-9; d_call: TRBD1; cdr3_length: 12; clone_size: .; cdr3_aa: CAIQGDRGGYTF
j_call: TRBJ2-3; v_call: TRBV5-1; d_call: TRBD1; cdr3_length: 14; clone_size: once; cdr3_aa: CASSLGQGIDTQYF
j_call: TRBJ2-7; v_call: TRBV4-3; d_call: TRBD1; cdr3_length: 16; clone_size: once; cdr3_aa: CASSQHALQGADEQYF
j_call: TRBJ2-3; v_call: TRBV6-4; d_call: TRBD1; cdr3_length: 17; clone_size: once; cdr3_aa: CASSEVRDRESTDTQYF
j_call: TRBJ1-1; v_call: TRBV7-6; d_call: .; cdr3_length: 14; clone_size: .; cdr3_aa: CASSLEAGNTEAFF
j_call: TRBJ2-7; v_call: TRBV7-7; d_call: .; cdr3_length: 15; clone_size: once; cdr3_aa: CASSPTLARIHEQYF
j_call: TRBJ1-1; v_call: TRBV7-3; d_call: .; cdr3_length: 12; clone_size: .; cdr3_aa: CASSGGGTEAFF
j_call: TRBJ1-2; v_call: TRBV18; d_call: TRBD1; cdr3_length: 18; clone_size: .; cdr3_aa: CASSHVPRQKTGDYGYTF
j_call: TRBJ2-5; v_call: TRBV2; d_call: TRBD2; cdr3_length: 15; clone_size: .; cdr3_aa: CASSGLAGGEGTQYF
j_call: TRBJ1-6; v_call: TRBV5-4; d_call: TRBD1; cdr3_length: 14; clone_size: .; cdr3_aa: CANSRTGDNSPLHF
j_call: TRBJ1-4; v_call: TRBV5-1; d_call: .; cdr3_length: 14; clone_size: .; cdr3_aa: CASKEERSNEKLFF
j_call: TRBJ2-1; v_call: TRBV5-6; d_call: TRBD2; cdr3_length: 13; clone_size: few; cdr3_aa: CASSLGNGGVVFF
j_call: TRBJ1-6; v_call: TRBV4-3; d_call: TRBD1; cdr3_length: 15; clone_size: .; cdr3_aa: CASSPGQGANSPLHF
j_call: TRBJ2-1; v_call: TRBV6-5; d_call: .; cdr3_length: 12; clone_size: .; cdr3_aa: CASARGMNEQFF
j_call: TRBJ1-5; v_call: TRBV18; d_call: .; cdr3_length: 14; clone_size: .; cdr3_aa: CASSPLSGDQPQHF
j_call: TRBJ1-4; v_call: TRBV5-1; d_call: .; cdr3_length: 15; clone_size: .; cdr3_aa: CASSYNDGSNEKLFF
j_call: TRBJ1-4; v_call: TRBV7-9; d_call: TRBD1; cdr3_length: 15; clone_size: .; cdr3_aa: CASSLGTGLGEKLFF
j_call: TRBJ1-2; v_call: TRBV5-4; d_call: TRBD1; cdr3_length: 13; clone_size: .; cdr3_aa: CASSTWTGGGYTF
j_call: TRBJ1-1; v_call: TRBV4-2; d_call: .; cdr3_length: 14; clone_size: few; cdr3_aa: CASSPGLTNTEAFF
j_call: TRBJ1-5; v_call: TRBV6-5; d_call: .; cdr3_length: 13; clone_size: .; cdr3_aa: CASSYQINQPQHF
j_call: TRBJ1-6; v_call: TRBV18; d_call: .; cdr3_length: 14; clone_size: few; cdr3_aa: CASSPRGGGSPLHF
j_call: TRBJ2-7; v_call: TRBV7-3; d_call: .; cdr3_length: 13; clone_size: few; cdr3_aa: CASSLDPTGEQYF
j_call: TRBJ1-5; v_call: TRBV6-5; d_call: .; cdr3_length: 13; clone_size: .; cdr3_aa: CASKGGGNQPQHF
j_call: TRBJ1-1; v_call: TRBV19; d_call: .; cdr3_length: 13; clone_size: few; cdr3_aa: CASGGSQGTEAFF
j_call: TRBJ2-2; v_call: TRBV5-1; d_call: TRBD1; cdr3_length: 16; clone_size: .; cdr3_aa: CASSLARGPNTGELFF
j_call: TRBJ1-4; v_call: TRBV6-6; d_call: .; cdr3_length: 15; clone_size: .; cdr3_aa: CASSSAVATNEKLFF
j_call: TRBJ2-5; v_call: TRBV5-1; d_call: .; cdr3_length: 13; clone_size: .; cdr3_aa: CASSAISTETQYF
j_call: TRBJ2-7; v_call: TRBV19; d_call: TRBD2; cdr3_length: 16; clone_size: .; cdr3_aa: CASSISGTSGYYEQYF
j_call: TRBJ1-2; v_call: TRBV4-3; d_call: .; cdr3_length: 16; clone_size: .; cdr3_aa: CASSQDPFIQAYGYTF
j_call: TRBJ2-3; v_call: TRBV14; d_call: .; cdr3_length: 16; clone_size: .; cdr3_aa: CASSHRLEVSTDTQYF
j_call: TRBJ2-3; v_call: TRBV9; d_call: .; cdr3_length: 15; clone_size: .; cdr3_aa: CASSLLGGAADTQYF
j_call: TRBJ1-2; v_call: TRBV7-2; d_call: TRBD1; cdr3_length: 15; clone_size: .; cdr3_aa: CASSFSGGINYGYTF
j_call: TRBJ2-7; v_call: TRBV29-1; d_call: .; cdr3_length: 16; clone_size: .; cdr3_aa: CSVEEDLGTYSYEQYF
j_call: TRBJ1-1; v_call: TRBV5-1; d_call: .; cdr3_length: 14; clone_size: .; cdr3_aa: CASSFTGPNTEAFF
j_call: TRBJ1-3; v_call: TRBV29-1; d_call: .; cdr3_length: 12; clone_size: once; cdr3_aa: CSVASSGNTIYF